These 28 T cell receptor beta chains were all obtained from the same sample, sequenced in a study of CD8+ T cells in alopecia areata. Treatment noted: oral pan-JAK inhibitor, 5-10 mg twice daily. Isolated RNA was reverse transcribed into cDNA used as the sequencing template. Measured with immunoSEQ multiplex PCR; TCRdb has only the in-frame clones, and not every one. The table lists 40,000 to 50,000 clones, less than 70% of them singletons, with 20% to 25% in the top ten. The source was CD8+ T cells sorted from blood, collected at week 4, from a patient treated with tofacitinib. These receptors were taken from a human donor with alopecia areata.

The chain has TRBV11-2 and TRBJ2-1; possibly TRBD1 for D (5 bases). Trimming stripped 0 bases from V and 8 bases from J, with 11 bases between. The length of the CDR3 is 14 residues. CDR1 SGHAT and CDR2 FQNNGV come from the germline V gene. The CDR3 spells CASSLEVGVDEQFF. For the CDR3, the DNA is TGTGCCAGCAGCTTAGAGGTAGGGGTGGATGAGCAGTTCTTC.

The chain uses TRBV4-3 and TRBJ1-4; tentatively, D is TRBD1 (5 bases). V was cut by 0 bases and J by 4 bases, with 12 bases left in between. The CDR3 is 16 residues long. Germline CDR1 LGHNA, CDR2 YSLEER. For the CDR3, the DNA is TGCGCCAGCAGCCAAGATCTGAGGGGAAATAATGAAAAACTGTTTTTT. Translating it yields CASSQDLRGNNEKLFF.

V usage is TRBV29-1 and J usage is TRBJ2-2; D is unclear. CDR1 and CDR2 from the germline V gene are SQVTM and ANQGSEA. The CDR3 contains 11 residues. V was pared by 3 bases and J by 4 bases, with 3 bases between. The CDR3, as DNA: TGCAGCGTTGACTCCACCGGGGAGCTGTTTTTT. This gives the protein CSVDSTGELFF.

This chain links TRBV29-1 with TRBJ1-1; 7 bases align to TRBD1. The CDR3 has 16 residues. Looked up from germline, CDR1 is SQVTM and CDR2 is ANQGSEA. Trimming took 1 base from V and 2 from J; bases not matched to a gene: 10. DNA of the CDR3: TGCAGCGTTGAAGGGGGCCCCGGGACAGTTAACACTGAAGCTTTCTTT. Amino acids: CSVEGGPGTVNTEAFF.

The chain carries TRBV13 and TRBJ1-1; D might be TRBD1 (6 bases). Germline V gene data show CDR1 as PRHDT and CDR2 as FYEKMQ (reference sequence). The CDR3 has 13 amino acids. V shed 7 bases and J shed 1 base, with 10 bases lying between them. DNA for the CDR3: TGTGCCAGCAAAGAACAGGGGAACACTGAAGCTTTCTTT. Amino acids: CASKEQGNTEAFF. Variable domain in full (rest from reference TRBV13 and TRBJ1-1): AAGVIQSPRHLIKEKRETATLKCYPIPRHDTVYWYQQGPGQDPQFLISFYEKMQSDKGSIPDRFSAQQFSDYHSELNMSSLELGDSALYFCASKEQGNTEAFFGQGTRLTVV.

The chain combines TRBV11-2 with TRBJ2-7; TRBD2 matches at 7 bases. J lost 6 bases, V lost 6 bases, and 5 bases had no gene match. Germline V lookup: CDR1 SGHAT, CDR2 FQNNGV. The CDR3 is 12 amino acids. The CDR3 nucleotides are TGTGCCAGCAGACCAGCGGGGTCCGAGCAGTACTTC. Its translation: CASRPAGSEQYF.

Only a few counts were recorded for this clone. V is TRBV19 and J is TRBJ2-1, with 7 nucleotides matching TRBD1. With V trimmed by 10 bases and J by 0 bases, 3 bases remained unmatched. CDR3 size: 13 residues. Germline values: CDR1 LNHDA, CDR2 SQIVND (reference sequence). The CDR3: CATRDSSYNEQFF. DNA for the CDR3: TGTGCCACCCGGGACAGCTCCTACAATGAGCAGTTCTTC.

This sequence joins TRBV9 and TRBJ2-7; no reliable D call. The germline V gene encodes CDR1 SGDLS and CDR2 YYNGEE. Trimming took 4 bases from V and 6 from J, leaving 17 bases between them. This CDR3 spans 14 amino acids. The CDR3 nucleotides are TGTGCCAGCAGCCAAAGCGCATCGGGCCTCGAGCAGTACTTC. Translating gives CASSQSASGLEQYF.

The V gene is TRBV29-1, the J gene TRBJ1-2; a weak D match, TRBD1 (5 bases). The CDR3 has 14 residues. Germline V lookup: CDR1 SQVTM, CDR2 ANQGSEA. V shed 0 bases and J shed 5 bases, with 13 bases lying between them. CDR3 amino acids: CSVEDLLGEYGYTF. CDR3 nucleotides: TGCAGCGTTGAAGATCTCCTGGGGGAATATGGCTACACCTTC. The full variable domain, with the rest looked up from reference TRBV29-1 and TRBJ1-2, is SAVISQKPSRDICQRGTSLTIQCQVDSQVTMMFWYRQQPGQSLTLIATANQGSEATYESGFVIDKFPISRPNLTFSTLTVSNMSPEDSSIYLCSVEDLLGEYGYTFGSGTRLTVV.

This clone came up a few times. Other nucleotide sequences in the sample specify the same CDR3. DNA of the CDR3: TGCGCCAGCAGCCAAGATCAGGGCAGCTATGGCTACACCTTC. Translating gives CASSQDQGSYGYTF. The chain recombines TRBV4-3 with TRBJ1-2, with D possibly TRBD1 on 5 matching bases. The CDR3 is made up of 14 amino acids. V gave up 0 bases and J gave up 4 bases, with 9 bases separating them. CDR1 and CDR2 (germline): LGHNA, YSLEER.

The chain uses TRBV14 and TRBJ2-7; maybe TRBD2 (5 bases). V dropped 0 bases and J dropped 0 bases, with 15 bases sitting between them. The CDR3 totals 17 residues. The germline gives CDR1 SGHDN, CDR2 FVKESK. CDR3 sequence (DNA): TGTGCCAGCAGCCAAGATTCCCCTTGGAGGACCTCCTACGAGCAGTACTTC. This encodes CASSQDSPWRTSYEQYF.

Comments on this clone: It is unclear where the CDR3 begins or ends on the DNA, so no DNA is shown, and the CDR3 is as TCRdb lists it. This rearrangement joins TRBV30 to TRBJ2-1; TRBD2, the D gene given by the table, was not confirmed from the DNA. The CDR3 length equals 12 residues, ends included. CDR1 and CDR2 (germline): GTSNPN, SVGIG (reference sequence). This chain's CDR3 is CAWSVGGGAKFF.

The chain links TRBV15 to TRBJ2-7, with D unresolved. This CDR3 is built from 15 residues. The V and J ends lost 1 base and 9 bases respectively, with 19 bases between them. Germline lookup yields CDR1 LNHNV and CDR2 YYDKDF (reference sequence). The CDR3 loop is CATSRAVVSAGGQYF. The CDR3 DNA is TGTGCCACCAGCAGAGCTGTCGTAAGTGCCGGCGGGCAGTACTTC.

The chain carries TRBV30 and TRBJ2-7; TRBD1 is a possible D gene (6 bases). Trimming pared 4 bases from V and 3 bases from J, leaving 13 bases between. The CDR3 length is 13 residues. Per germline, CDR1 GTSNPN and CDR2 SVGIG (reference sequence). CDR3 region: CAWNEAGDYEQYF. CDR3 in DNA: TGTGCCTGGAATGAGGCAGGGGACTACGAGCAGTACTTC.

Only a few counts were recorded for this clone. DNA for the CDR3: TGCAGCGTTGTAGGAGCGGAATTCACAGATACGCAGTATTTT. This encodes CSVVGAEFTDTQYF. V and J are TRBV29-1 and TRBJ2-3; TRBD2 is a possible D gene (5 bases). The CDR3 spans 14 residues. V lost 4 bases, J lost 2 bases, and 13 bases lay in between. Per the germline V gene, CDR1 is SQVTM and CDR2 is ANQGSEA.

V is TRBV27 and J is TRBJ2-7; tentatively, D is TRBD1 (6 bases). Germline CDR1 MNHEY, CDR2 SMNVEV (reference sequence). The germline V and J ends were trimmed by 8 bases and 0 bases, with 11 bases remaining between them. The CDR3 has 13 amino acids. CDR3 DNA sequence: TGTGCCAGCCTGGGACAAGGCTCCTACGAGCAGTACTTC. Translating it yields CASLGQGSYEQYF.

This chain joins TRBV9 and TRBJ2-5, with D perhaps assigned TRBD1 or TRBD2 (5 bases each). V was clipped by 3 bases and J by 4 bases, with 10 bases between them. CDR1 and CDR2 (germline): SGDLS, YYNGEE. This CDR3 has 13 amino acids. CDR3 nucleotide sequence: TGTGCCAGCAGCGGTGGGACCGGAGAGACCCAGTACTTC. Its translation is CASSGGTGETQYF.

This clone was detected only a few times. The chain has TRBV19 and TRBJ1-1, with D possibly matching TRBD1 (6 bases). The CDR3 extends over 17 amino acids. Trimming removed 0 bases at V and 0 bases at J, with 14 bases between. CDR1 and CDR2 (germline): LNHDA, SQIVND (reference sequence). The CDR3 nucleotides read TGTGCCAGTAGTATAGATTTGCTACAGGGCCTGAACACTGAAGCTTTCTTT. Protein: CASSIDLLQGLNTEAFF.

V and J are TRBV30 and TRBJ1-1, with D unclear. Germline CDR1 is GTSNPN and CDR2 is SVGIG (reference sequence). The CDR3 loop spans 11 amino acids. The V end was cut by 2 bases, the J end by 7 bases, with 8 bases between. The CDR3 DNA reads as TGTGCCTGGAGTTTAAAAATTGAAGCTTTCTTT. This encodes CAWSLKIEAFF.

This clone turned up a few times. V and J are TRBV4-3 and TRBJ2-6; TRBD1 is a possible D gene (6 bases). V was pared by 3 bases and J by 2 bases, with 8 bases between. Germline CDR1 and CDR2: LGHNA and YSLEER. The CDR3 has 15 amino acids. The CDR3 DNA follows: TGCGCCAGCAGCCATAACAGGGCTGGGGCCAACGTCCTGACTTTC. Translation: CASSHNRAGANVLTF.

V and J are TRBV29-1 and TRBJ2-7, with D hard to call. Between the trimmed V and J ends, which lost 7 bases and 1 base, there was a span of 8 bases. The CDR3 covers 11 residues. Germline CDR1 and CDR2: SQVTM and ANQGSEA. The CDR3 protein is CSGGTSYEQYF. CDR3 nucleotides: TGCAGCGGCGGTACGTCCTACGAGCAGTACTTC.

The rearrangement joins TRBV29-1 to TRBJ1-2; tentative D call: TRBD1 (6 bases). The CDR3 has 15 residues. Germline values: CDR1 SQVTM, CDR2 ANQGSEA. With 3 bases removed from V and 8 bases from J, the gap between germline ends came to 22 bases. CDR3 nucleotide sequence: TGCAGCGTTGATGACCCACCGGGACACGGTAACGGCTACACCTTC. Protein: CSVDDPPGHGNGYTF.

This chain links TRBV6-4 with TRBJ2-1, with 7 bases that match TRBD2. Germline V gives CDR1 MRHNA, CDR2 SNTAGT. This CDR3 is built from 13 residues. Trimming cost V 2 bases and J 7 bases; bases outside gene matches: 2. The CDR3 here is CASSDRTSNEQFF. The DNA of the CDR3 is TGTGCCAGCAGTGACAGGACTAGTAATGAGCAGTTCTTC.

CDR3 in amino acids: CASSRLTGRGTDTQYF. The CDR3 DNA reads as TGTGCCAGCAGCCGACTTACTGGGCGGGGGACAGATACGCAGTATTTT. This chain joins TRBV27 and TRBJ2-3, with 7 positions matching TRBD2. V was pared by 6 bases and J by 3 bases, with 12 bases of the junction left unmatched. Germline assignment: CDR1 MNHEY and CDR2 SMNVEV (reference sequence). This CDR3 region has 16 residues.

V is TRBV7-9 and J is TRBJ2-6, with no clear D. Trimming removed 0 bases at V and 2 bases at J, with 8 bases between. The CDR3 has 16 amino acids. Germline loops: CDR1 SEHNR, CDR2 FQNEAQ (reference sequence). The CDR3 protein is CASSLAGEPGANVLTF. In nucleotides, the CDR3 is TGTGCCAGCAGCTTAGCTGGGGAACCTGGGGCCAACGTCCTGACTTTC.

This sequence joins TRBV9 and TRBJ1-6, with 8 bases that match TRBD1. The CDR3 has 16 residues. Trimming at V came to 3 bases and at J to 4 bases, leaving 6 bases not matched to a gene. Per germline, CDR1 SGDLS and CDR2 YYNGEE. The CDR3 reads CASSGDRQGYNSPLHF. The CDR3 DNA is TGTGCCAGCAGCGGGGATCGACAGGGGTATAATTCACCCCTCCACTTT.

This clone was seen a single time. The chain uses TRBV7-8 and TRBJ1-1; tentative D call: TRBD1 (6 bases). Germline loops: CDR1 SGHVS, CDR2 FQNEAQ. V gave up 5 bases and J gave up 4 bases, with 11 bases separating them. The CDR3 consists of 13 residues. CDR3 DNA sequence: TGTGCCAGCAGCCCGTCAGGGGCCACTGAAGCTTTCTTT. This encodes CASSPSGATEAFF.

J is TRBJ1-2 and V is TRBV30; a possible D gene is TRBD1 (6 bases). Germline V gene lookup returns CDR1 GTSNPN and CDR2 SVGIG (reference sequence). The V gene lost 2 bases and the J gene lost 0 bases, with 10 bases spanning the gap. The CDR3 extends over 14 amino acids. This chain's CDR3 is CAWSIGQTNYGYTF. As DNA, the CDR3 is TGTGCCTGGAGTATTGGACAGACTAACTATGGCTACACCTTC.